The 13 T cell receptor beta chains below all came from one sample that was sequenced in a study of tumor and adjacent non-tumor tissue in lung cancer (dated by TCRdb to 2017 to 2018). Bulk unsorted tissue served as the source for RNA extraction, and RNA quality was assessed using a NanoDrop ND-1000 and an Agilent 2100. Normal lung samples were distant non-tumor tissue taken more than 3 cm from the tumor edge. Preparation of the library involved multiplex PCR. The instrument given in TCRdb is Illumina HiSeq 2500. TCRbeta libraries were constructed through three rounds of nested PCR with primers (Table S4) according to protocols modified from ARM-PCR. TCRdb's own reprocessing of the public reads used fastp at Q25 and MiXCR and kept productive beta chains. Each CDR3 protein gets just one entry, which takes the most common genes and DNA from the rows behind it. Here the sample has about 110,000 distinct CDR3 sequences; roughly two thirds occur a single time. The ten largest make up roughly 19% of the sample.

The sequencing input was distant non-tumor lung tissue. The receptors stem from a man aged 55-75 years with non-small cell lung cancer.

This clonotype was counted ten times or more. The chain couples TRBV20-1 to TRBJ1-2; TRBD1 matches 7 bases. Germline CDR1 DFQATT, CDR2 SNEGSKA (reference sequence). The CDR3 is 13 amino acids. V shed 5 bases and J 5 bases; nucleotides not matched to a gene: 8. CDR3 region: CSAALPGQYGYTF. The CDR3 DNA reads TGCAGTGCTGCGCTCCCGGGACAGTATGGCTACACCTTC.

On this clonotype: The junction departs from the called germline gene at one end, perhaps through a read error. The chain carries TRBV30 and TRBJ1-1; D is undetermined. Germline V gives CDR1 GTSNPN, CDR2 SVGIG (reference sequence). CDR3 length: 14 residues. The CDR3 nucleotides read TGTGTCTGGAGTGCGGGAGGGAAGGCGACTGAAGCTTTCTTT. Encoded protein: CVWSAGGKATEAFF.

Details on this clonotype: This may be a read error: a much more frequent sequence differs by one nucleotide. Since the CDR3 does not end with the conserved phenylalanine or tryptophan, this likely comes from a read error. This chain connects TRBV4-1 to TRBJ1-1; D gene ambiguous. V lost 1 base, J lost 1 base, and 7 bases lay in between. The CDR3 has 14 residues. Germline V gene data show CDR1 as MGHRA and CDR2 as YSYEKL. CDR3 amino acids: CASSQGVQNTEAFL. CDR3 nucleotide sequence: TGCGCCAGCAGCCAAGGGGTGCAGAACACTGAAGCTTTCCTT.

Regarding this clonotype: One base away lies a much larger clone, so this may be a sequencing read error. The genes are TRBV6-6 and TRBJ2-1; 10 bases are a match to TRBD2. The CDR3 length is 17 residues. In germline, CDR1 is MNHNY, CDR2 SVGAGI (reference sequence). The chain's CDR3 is CASSYGTRLAGNNEQLF. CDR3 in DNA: TGTGCCAGCAGTTATGGGACCAGACTAGCGGGCAACAATGAGCAGCTCTTC.

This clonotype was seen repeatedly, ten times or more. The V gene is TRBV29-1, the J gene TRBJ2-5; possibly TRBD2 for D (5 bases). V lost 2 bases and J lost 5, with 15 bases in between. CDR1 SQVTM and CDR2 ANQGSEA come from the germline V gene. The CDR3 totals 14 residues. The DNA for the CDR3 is TGCAGCGTTGAAAAAGGGCTAGCTAAGGAGACCCAGTACTTC. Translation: CSVEKGLAKETQYF.

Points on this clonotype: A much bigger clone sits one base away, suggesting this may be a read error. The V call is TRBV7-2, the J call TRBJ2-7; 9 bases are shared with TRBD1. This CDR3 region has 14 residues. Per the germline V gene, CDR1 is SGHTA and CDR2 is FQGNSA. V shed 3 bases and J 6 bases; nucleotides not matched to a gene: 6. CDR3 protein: CTSSFTGQGGEQYF. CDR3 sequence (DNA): TGTACCAGCAGCTTCACGGGACAGGGTGGCGAGCAGTACTTC.

The CDR3: CSARDLNLVSGYTF. The CDR3 DNA follows: TGCAGTGCTAGAGACCTTAACCTAGTGTCTGGCTACACCTTC. This chain links TRBV20-1 with TRBJ1-2, with no clear D. Germline V gives CDR1 DFQATT, CDR2 SNEGSKA (reference sequence). Trimming shortened V by 0 bases and J by 7 bases, and 15 bases separated the two germline ends. The CDR3 length is 14 residues.

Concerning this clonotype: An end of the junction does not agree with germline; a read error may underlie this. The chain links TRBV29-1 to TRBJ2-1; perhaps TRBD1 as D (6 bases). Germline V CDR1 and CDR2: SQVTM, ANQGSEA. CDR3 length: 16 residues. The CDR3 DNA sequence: TGCAGCGCTAACGAGGCCATACAGGGTGGTATGGGTGAGCAGTTATTC. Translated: CSANEAIQGGMGEQLF.

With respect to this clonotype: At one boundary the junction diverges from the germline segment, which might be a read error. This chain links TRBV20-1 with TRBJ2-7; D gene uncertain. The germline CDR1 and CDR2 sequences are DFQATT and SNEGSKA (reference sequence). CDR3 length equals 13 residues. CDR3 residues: CNASLALGNEQYF. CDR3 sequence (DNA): TGCAATGCTTCCCTGGCTCTGGGGAACGAGCAGTACTTC.

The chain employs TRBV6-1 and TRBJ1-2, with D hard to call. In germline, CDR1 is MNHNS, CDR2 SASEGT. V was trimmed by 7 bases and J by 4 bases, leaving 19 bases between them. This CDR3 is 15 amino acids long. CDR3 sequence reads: CASTPRQNWAYGYTF. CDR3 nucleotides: TGTGCCAGCACCCCTAGGCAGAATTGGGCCTATGGCTACACCTTC.

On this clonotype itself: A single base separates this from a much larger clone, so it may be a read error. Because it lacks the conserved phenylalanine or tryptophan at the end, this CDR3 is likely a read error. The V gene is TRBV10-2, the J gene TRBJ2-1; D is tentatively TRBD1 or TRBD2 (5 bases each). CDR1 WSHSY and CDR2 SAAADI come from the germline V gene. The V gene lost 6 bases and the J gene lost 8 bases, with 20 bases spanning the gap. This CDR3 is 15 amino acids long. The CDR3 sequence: CASRSPGPSSHEQFL. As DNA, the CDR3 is TGCGCCAGCAGGTCCCCGGGACCCTCTTCTCATGAGCAGTTCTTA.

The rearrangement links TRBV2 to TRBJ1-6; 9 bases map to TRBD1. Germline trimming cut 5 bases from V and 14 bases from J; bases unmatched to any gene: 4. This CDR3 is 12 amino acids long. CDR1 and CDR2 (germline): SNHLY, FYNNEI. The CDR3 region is CASSTGGEALHF. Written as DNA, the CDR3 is TGTGCCAGCAGTACAGGGGGCGAGGCCCTCCACTTT.

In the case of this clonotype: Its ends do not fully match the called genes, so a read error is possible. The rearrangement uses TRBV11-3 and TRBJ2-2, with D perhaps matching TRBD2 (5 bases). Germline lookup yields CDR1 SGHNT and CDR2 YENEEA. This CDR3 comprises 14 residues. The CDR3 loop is CVSSPEELTGELYF. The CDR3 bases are TGTGTCAGCAGCCCCGAGGAGCTCACCGGGGAGTTGTATTTT.